One sample yielded the 31 T cell receptor beta chains listed below, sequenced in a study of T cell repertoires in cytomegalovirus infection. TCRdb reprocessed the reads with MiXCR, giving one entry per CDR3 protein. The sample contains about 320,000 distinct CDR3 sequences, around a tenth of which appear only once. Sequenced: PBMCs. The origin of the receptors is a human donor in good health (CMV status not recorded). Some clones in this sample may be carry-over from other donors' samples.

Only a few counts were recorded for this clonotype. This sequence joins TRBV12-3 or TRBV12-4 and TRBJ2-7, with unresolved D. The V end was cut by 2 bases, the J end by 5 bases, with 10 bases between. The CDR3 has 13 residues. The CDR3 DNA follows: TGTGCCAGCAGTTTATCGACCCCCCACGAGCAGTACTTC. It codes for CASSLSTPHEQYF.

This chain links TRBV11-2 with TRBJ2-7, with 7 nucleotides matching TRBD1. V dropped 7 bases and J dropped 2; count of bases not matched to a gene: 11. CDR1 SGHAT and CDR2 FQNNGV come from the germline V gene. The CDR3 runs 15 residues. The CDR3 is CASNDREVFAYEQYF. CDR3 nucleotide sequence: TGTGCCAGCAACGACAGGGAAGTATTCGCCTACGAGCAGTACTTC.

This chain links TRBV6-1 with TRBJ1-2, with 7 bases aligning to TRBD1. With 6 bases clipped from V and 5 bases from J, the junction kept 12 bases outside the gene matches. The CDR3 runs to 15 residues. Per the germline V gene, CDR1 is MNHNS and CDR2 is SASEGT. The CDR3 protein is CASSDGRRGVYGYTF. CDR3 sequence (DNA): TGTGCCAGCAGCGACGGCCGCAGGGGGGTTTATGGCTACACCTTC.

V gene TRBV7-9 combines with J gene TRBJ2-1, with D hard to call. CDR1 is SEHNR and CDR2 is FQNEAQ in the germline V gene (reference sequence). This CDR3 comprises 15 residues. Trimming removed 3 bases from V and 5 bases from J, with 14 bases in between. CDR3 residues: CASSFQSSRNNEQFF. Written as DNA, the CDR3 is TGTGCCAGCAGCTTTCAGAGTAGCCGTAACAATGAGCAGTTCTTC.

This clonotype appeared a few times. CDR3: CASTISPPYGYTF. The CDR3 DNA is TGTGCCAGCACAATATCACCGCCTTATGGCTACACCTTC. The V and J genes are TRBV12-3 or TRBV12-4 and TRBJ1-2; no clear D. The CDR3 spans 13 residues. Trimming removed 7 bases at V and 5 bases at J, with 14 bases between.

This clonotype occurred many times. This chain joins TRBV7-2 and TRBJ2-2; D remains unclear. The CDR3 is 14 amino acids. Trimming removed 5 bases from V and 5 bases from J, with 12 bases in between. Germline V lookup: CDR1 SGHTA, CDR2 FQGNSA. CDR3 region: CASSPPVGTGELFF. CDR3 sequence (DNA): TGTGCCAGCAGCCCCCCGGTGGGAACCGGGGAGCTGTTTTTT.

This clonotype has a handful of counts. This rearrangement joins TRBV12-3 or TRBV12-4 to TRBJ2-4, with no clear D. Trimming removed 0 bases at V and 0 bases at J, with 9 bases between. The length of the CDR3 is 16 residues. The CDR3 protein is CASSLASTVAKNIQYF. Here the CDR3 DNA reads TGTGCCAGCAGTTTAGCCTCTACCGTAGCCAAAAACATTCAGTACTTC.

In its sample, this clonotype was seen a few times. The J gene is TRBJ2-6, the V gene TRBV20-1; 10 bases match TRBD1. The ends lost 3 bases at V and 1 base at J; junction bases unmatched: 3. The CDR3 sequence is 16 residues long. Germline lookup yields CDR1 DFQATT and CDR2 SNEGSKA (reference sequence). The CDR3 DNA is TGCAGTGCTAGGACAGGGGGCGCGTCTGGGGCCAACGTCCTGACTTTC. Protein product: CSARTGGASGANVLTF.

This clonotype was seen repeatedly, ten times or more. The chain uses TRBV7-9 and TRBJ1-1; no clear D gene. CDR3 length equals 13 residues. Germline CDR1 is SEHNR and CDR2 is FQNEAQ (reference sequence). V lost 1 base, J lost 7 bases, and 10 bases lay in between. The CDR3 sequence: CASSLVRPGEAFF. Here the CDR3 DNA reads TGTGCCAGCAGCTTAGTCAGACCCGGTGAAGCTTTCTTT.

This clonotype was found many times. V is TRBV19 and J is TRBJ2-7; tentative D call: TRBD2 (6 bases). Per the germline V gene, CDR1 is LNHDA and CDR2 is SQIVND (reference sequence). Trimming removed 3 bases from V and 1 base from J, with 19 bases in between. The CDR3 runs to 17 residues. CDR3 protein: CASSIGFVAGTSYEQYF. DNA of the CDR3: TGTGCCAGTAGTATTGGTTTTGTGGCGGGAACTTCCTACGAGCAGTACTTC.

This clonotype was counted between two and nine times. The chain is built from TRBV12-5 and TRBJ1-6; no clear D. This CDR3 is 15 amino acids long. CDR1 is LGHNT, CDR2 FRNRAP, per germline. Trimming shortened V by 0 bases and J by 9 bases, and 12 bases separated the two germline ends. CDR3 sequence reads: CASGLVTGLVSPLHF. CDR3 nucleotide sequence: TGTGCTAGTGGTTTGGTAACCGGTTTGGTTTCACCCCTCCACTTT.

Regarding this clonotype: One base away lies a much larger clone, so this may be a sequencing read error. The chain employs TRBV28 and TRBJ1-1, with D unclear. The V gene's germline CDR1 is MDHEN and CDR2 SYDVKM. This CDR3 is built from 12 residues. CDR3 coding DNA: TGTGCCAGCAGTTTAACTCCCAGTGAAGCTTACTTT. This gives the protein CASSLTPSEAYF.

CDR3 DNA sequence: TGTGCCAGCAGTTTATCTGGGGCGCGAGGGAGACACGAGCAGTACTTC. It translates to CASSLSGARGRHEQYF. The chain carries TRBV12-3 or TRBV12-4 and TRBJ2-7; D may be TRBD1 or TRBD2 (5 bases each). This CDR3 comprises 16 residues. Trimming removed 2 bases from V and 5 bases from J, with 19 bases in between.

V is TRBV19 and J is TRBJ2-5, with TRBD1 matching 8 bases. The CDR3 runs to 15 residues. Germline trimming cut 8 bases from V and 5 bases from J; bases unmatched to any gene: 13. Germline values: CDR1 LNHDA, CDR2 SQIVND (reference sequence). CDR3 sequence (DNA): TGTGCCAGTGGGCTCGACAGGGGAAGTCGGGAGACCCAGTACTTC. Its protein is CASGLDRGSRETQYF.

V and J are TRBV7-2 and TRBJ1-5; no clear D. V dropped 2 bases and J dropped 0 bases, with 5 bases sitting between them. Per the germline V gene, CDR1 is SGHTA and CDR2 is FQGNSA. CDR3 length: 14 residues. This CDR3 is CASSLKRSNQPQHF. The DNA for the CDR3 is TGTGCCAGCAGCTTAAAGCGTAGCAATCAGCCCCAGCATTTT.

This sequence joins TRBV7-9 and TRBJ2-3; TRBD1 is a possible D gene (6 bases). The length of the CDR3 is 14 residues. Trimming removed 5 bases from V and 2 bases from J, with 11 bases in between. Germline CDR1 is SEHNR and CDR2 is FQNEAQ (reference sequence). Written as DNA, the CDR3 is TGTGCCAGCAGCCCCGGGACACACACAGATACGCAGTATTTT. Translation: CASSPGTHTDTQYF.

The CDR3 DNA sequence: TGTGCCAGCAGTTTAGTACTAGCGGAGGGTACAGATACGCAGTATTTT. It codes for CASSLVLAEGTDTQYF. This chain uses TRBV12-3 or TRBV12-4 with TRBJ2-3, with TRBD2 identical over 8 bases. J was trimmed by 3 bases and V by 1 base; bases with no gene match: 6. This CDR3 is built from 16 residues.

This clonotype has a handful of counts. This chain connects TRBV6-5 to TRBJ1-1; tentatively, D is TRBD1 (6 bases). This CDR3 contains 14 residues. Germline V gene data show CDR1 as MNHEY and CDR2 as SVGAGI. Trimming removed 4 bases from V and 4 bases from J, with 13 bases in between. The CDR3 nucleotides read TGTGCCAGCAGTTCTCAGGGGTACGGCACTGAAGCTTTCTTT. Translating it yields CASSSQGYGTEAFF.

The chain couples TRBV19 to TRBJ2-4, with D possibly being TRBD1 (5 bases). Germline loops: CDR1 LNHDA, CDR2 SQIVND (reference sequence). Trimming took 6 bases from V and 1 from J, leaving 16 bases between them. The CDR3 length is 16 residues. In DNA form, the CDR3 reads TGTGCCAGTAGCCGGCCGAACCAGGGCGCCAAAAACATTCAGTACTTC. It yields the protein CASSRPNQGAKNIQYF.

This clonotype is medium-sized within its sample. The J gene is TRBJ2-3, the V gene TRBV7-2, with D perhaps matching TRBD2 (6 bases). CDR1 and CDR2 from the germline V gene are SGHTA and FQGNSA. The CDR3 runs 14 residues. The V and J ends lost 4 bases and 3 bases respectively, with 11 bases between them. The DNA for the CDR3 is TGTGCCAGCAGCTCCGCGGGGATTACAGATACGCAGTATTTT. This codes for CASSSAGITDTQYF.

In this sample, this clonotype turned up a few times. The genes are TRBV12-5 and TRBJ1-5; D is possibly TRBD1 (5 bases). Trimming left V 3 bases short and J 5 bases short, with 14 bases between. Germline lookup yields CDR1 LGHNT and CDR2 FRNRAP. The CDR3 is made up of 15 amino acids. The CDR3 reads CASGLGDFSDQPQHF. The CDR3, as DNA: TGTGCTAGTGGTTTAGGGGATTTTTCGGATCAGCCCCAGCATTTT.

In its sample, this clonotype was seen many times. The V and J genes are TRBV7-2 and TRBJ2-7, with 8 bases aligning to TRBD2. The length of the CDR3 is 14 residues. Germline CDR1 reads SGHTA; CDR2 reads FQGNSA. Trimming removed 5 bases from V and 5 bases from J; junction bases left unmatched: 8. The CDR3 sequence: CASSPRSTSDEQYF. CDR3 bases: TGTGCCAGCAGCCCTAGATCGACTAGCGACGAGCAGTACTTC.

The V and J genes are TRBV2 and TRBJ1-2; D uncertain. This CDR3 has 13 amino acids. The germline V gene encodes CDR1 SNHLY and CDR2 FYNNEI. V dropped 3 bases and J dropped 7 bases, with 12 bases sitting between them. As DNA, the CDR3 is TGTGCCAGCAGTGATAGGGTTTTGAGTGGCTACACCTTC. This encodes CASSDRVLSGYTF. The variable domain in full, completed from reference TRBV2 and TRBJ1-2, reads EPEVTQTPSHQVTQMGQEVILRCVPISNHLYFYWYRQILGQKVEFLVSFYNNEISEKSEIFDDQFSVERPDGSNFTLKIRSTKLEDSAMYFCASSDRVLSGYTFGSGTRLTVV.

This clonotype has a count of ten or more. V and J are TRBV7-2 and TRBJ2-3, with 11 bases identical to TRBD1. With 4 bases clipped from V and 3 bases from J, the junction kept 12 bases outside the gene matches. The germline gives CDR1 SGHTA, CDR2 FQGNSA. The CDR3 runs to 18 residues. In DNA, the CDR3 is TGTGCCAGCAGCTCTAGCTGGACAGGGGGCTTGGGGACAGATACGCAGTATTTT. Translated, it gives CASSSSWTGGLGTDTQYF.

This clonotype has ten or more counts. The J gene is TRBJ1-3, the V gene TRBV7-6; the D is unclear. The CDR3 runs to 16 residues. V was clipped by 4 bases and J by 2 bases, with 15 bases between them. Germline V gives CDR1 SGHVS, CDR2 FNYEAQ. The CDR3 loop is CASSSPGPRAGNTIYF. In DNA form, the CDR3 reads TGTGCCAGCAGCTCACCAGGCCCTCGGGCTGGAAACACCATATATTTT.

The chain uses TRBV4-1 and TRBJ1-1; 11 bases match TRBD1. J lost 6 bases, V lost 4 bases, and 10 bases had no gene match. CDR3 length: 16 residues. Germline V gene lookup returns CDR1 MGHRA and CDR2 YSYEKL. The CDR3 protein is CASSPGGGQGVPEAFF. CDR3 bases: TGCGCCAGCAGCCCAGGGGGGGGACAGGGGGTCCCTGAAGCTTTCTTT.

The chain carries TRBV2 and TRBJ2-5, with TRBD2 as a possible D gene (6 bases). This CDR3 has 14 residues. V was pared by 4 bases and J by 4 bases, with 13 bases between. CDR1 is SNHLY, CDR2 FYNNEI, per germline. CDR3 residues: CASSADLGGETQYF. Written as DNA, the CDR3 is TGTGCCAGCAGTGCGGATCTCGGGGGAGAGACCCAGTACTTC.

The chain links TRBV25-1 to TRBJ2-1; TRBD2 is a possible D gene (7 bases). The CDR3 is 16 amino acids. Germline loops: CDR1 MGHDK, CDR2 SYGVNS. Trimming took 5 bases from V and 7 from J, leaving 21 bases between them. This CDR3 is CASSPEGGGRLNEQFF. In DNA, the CDR3 is TGTGCCAGCAGTCCCGAGGGGGGGGGCCGATTGAATGAGCAGTTCTTC.

This clonotype has a count of ten or more. The V call is TRBV7-6, the J call TRBJ2-1; 8 bases are a match to TRBD1. V lost 5 bases to trimming and J lost 8 bases; unmatched junction nucleotides: 11. The V gene's germline CDR1 is SGHVS and CDR2 FNYEAQ. The CDR3 covers 15 residues. The CDR3, as DNA: TGTGCCAGCAGCCCGGGGACAGGTAGAGTCGATGAGCAGTTCTTC. Its translation: CASSPGTGRVDEQFF.

The sample holds a few counts of this clonotype. V is TRBV4-2 and J is TRBJ2-5; TRBD2 matches 13 bases. CDR1 and CDR2 (germline): LGHNA, YNFKEQ. V lost 3 bases, J lost 0 bases, and 1 base stayed unmatched. The CDR3 totals 16 residues. The CDR3 sequence: CASSQGTSGNQETQYF. The CDR3 DNA reads TGTGCCAGCAGCCAGGGGACTAGCGGGAACCAAGAGACCCAGTACTTC.

A few counts support this clonotype. The rearrangement joins TRBV7-6 to TRBJ2-5, with 7 bases that match TRBD2. This CDR3 region has 14 residues. The V gene end was trimmed by 3 bases and the J gene end by 5 bases; junction bases not matched to a gene: 6. Germline V gene data show CDR1 as SGHVS and CDR2 as FNYEAQ. In DNA form, the CDR3 reads TGTGCCAGCAGCTTCGCGGGAGAGAGCGAGACCCAGTACTTC. This encodes CASSFAGESETQYF.